Sequencing of this TCR beta chain was carried out in a study of early stage breast cancer tumors (dated by TCRdb to about 2017). Broadly, across the study: Of the roughly 15 invasive breast tumors, more than 9 were found to be estrogen receptor-positive, progesterone receptor-positive and HER2-negative. Of the approximately twelve ER+/PR+/HER2- tumors, eight were classified as invasive ductal carcinomas and four as invasive lobular carcinomas. A read coverage of roughly 10-fold per sample was achieved on average. A total of 2,651,842 templates, representing 1,097,674 unique clonotypes, were detected across all samples. Beyond this particular receptor, the publication reports: Repertoires from blood resembled normal breast more closely than tumor, and using blood as a reference for each tissue separated tumor from normal in 14 of 16 patients. Enriched TCRB sequences shared across patients were found to be mostly commonly generated sequences that were unlikely to play an important role in the tumor microenvironment. About 2.5-fold higher T cell density and higher clonality were observed in tumors than in adjacent normal breast tissue. Bulk genomic DNA sequencing of unsorted cells missed chain pairing and functional markers such as CD4, CD8 and FOXP3. Analysis by tumor subtype was prevented by the small cohort size.

The study profiled bulk TCR beta-chain repertoires in matched peripheral blood, tumor and adjacent normal breast tissue taken from about 16 patients with early-stage breast cancer. Before surgery, roughly 4.5-10 mL of whole blood was collected into EDTA tubes and then processed within 2 hours. Ficoll-Paque centrifugation in SepMate-50 tubes was used to isolate peripheral blood mononuclear cells. For storage in liquid nitrogen, PBMCs were cryopreserved as aliquots of 2 to 4 million cells in about 90% FBS with approximately 10% DMSO. Genomic DNA was extracted with the Qiagen AllPrep DNA/RNA Mini kit. As for this clone: Its binding antigen is unknown. Base qualities are not provided; no much larger clone lies one nucleotide away.

Two independent genomic DNA replicates were amplified for each sample, with approximately 0.5 ug used for blood and about 1.5 ug for tumor or normal breast. TCRB sequencing of genomic DNA was carried out with the ImmunoSeq Intro kit according to the manufacturer's instructions. Multiplex PCR ran around 32 cycles with proprietary primers and spike-in control sequences for absolute quantification. An 87-bp fragment spanning the CDR3 and flanking V and J genes was sequenced with single-end 150-bp reads. Seven samples, with two replicates for each sample, were multiplexed per lane of an Illumina MiSeq using version 3.0 chemistry. As for the authors' bioinformatics: Raw data were processed by the vendor's proprietary pipeline, with both replicates merged into one result per sample. Productive rearrangements sharing the V-gene family, CDR3 amino acid sequence and J-gene segment were defined as clonotypes. Clonality was calculated as 1 minus the normalized Shannon entropy (Pielou evenness) of TCRB abundances. T cell density was estimated by dividing total templates by the number of input cells inferred from the DNA input amount. Recon with default parameters was used to estimate total repertoire diversity and clonality. Clonotypes with over 0.1% abundance in tumor and at least 32-fold higher abundance in tumor than in normal breast were defined as tumor-enriched. TCRdb obtained this table from immuneACCESS and retained in-frame rearrangements with V and J assigned. These tables miss some clones; where compared with another copy, unresolved V genes account for less than half of the shortfall, and the remainder is unexplained. Clone size and V and J calls were adopted from that table, with D and trimming inferred from the DNA. The sample table holds some 20,000 clones, of which 83% were seen once. Under 2% of the sample rests with the top ten.

CDR1 and CDR2 (SGHTA, FQGTGA) derive from the germline V gene. The CDR3 covers 14 residues, taking in both the cysteine and the phenylalanine. The CDR3 DNA has 42 bases and is translated from base 1. V drops 5 bases and J drops 2 bases, leaving 10 bases in between. This clonotype was obtained from a person between 65 and 79 years old with breast cancer. The sequenced sample consisted of blood. The rearrangement combines TRBV7-3 with TRBJ1-5; a tentative D match to TRBD1 spans 6 bases. The CDR3 corresponds to CASSPAGGNQPQHF. In nucleotides, the sequence is TGTGCCAGCAGCCCCGCAGGGGGCAATCAGCCCCAGCATTTT.